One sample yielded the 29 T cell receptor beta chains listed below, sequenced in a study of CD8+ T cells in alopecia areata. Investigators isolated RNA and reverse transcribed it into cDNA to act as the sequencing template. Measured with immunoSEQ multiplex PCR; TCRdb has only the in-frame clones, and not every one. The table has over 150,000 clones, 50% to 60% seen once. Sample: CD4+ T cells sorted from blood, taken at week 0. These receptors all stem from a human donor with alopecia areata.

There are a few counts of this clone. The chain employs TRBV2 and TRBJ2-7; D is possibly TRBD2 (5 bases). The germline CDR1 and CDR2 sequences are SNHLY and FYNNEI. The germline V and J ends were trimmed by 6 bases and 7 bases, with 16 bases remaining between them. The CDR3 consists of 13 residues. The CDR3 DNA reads TGTGCCAGCAGACCCGGGGTTGCTGGGGAGCAGTACTTC. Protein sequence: CASRPGVAGEQYF.

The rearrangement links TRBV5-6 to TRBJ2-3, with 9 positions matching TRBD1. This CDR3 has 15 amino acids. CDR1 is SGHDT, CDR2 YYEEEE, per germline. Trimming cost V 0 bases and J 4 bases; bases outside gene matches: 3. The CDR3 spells CASSLGDREADTQYF. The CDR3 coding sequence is TGTGCCAGCAGCTTGGGGGACAGGGAGGCAGATACGCAGTATTTT.

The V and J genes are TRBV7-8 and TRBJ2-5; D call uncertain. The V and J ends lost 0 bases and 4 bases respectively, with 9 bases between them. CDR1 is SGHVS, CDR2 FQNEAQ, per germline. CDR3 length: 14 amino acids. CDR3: CASSLAFTVETQYF. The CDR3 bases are TGTGCCAGCAGCTTAGCATTTACAGTAGAGACCCAGTACTTC.

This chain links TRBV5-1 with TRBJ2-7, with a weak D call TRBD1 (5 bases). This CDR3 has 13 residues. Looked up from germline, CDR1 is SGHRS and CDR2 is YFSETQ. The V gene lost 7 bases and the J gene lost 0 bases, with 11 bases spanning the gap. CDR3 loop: CASGAEISYEQYF. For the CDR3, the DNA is TGCGCCAGCGGGGCGGAAATCTCCTACGAGCAGTACTTC.

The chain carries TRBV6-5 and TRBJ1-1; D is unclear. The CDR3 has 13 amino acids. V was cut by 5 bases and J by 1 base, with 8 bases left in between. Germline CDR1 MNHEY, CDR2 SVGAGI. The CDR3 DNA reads TGTGCCAGCAGTCTTTGGGGGAACACTGAAGCTTTCTTT. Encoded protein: CASSLWGNTEAFF.

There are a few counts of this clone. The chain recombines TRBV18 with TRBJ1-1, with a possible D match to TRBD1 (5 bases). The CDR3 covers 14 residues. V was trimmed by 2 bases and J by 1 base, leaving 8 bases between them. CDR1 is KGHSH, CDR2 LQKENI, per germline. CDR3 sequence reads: CASSPSTGNTEAFF. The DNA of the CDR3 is TGTGCCAGCTCACCATCCACAGGGAACACTGAAGCTTTCTTT.

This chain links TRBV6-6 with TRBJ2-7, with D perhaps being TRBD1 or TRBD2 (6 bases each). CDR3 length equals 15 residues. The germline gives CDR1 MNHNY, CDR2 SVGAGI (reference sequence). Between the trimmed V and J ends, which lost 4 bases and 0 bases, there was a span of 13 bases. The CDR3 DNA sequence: TGTGCCAGCAGTTCGACGGGGGCGCCCTCCTACGAGCAGTACTTC. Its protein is CASSSTGAPSYEQYF.

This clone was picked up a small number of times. For the CDR3, the DNA is TGTGCCAGCAGTTACAGGGGTCCTCGCGAGCAGTACTTC. Translated, it gives CASSYRGPREQYF. The gene calls are TRBV27 and TRBJ2-7; 7 bases line up with TRBD1. Germline V CDR1 and CDR2: MNHEY, SMNVEV (reference sequence). V was clipped by 4 bases and J by 6 bases; unmatched bases: 6. The CDR3 loop spans 13 amino acids.

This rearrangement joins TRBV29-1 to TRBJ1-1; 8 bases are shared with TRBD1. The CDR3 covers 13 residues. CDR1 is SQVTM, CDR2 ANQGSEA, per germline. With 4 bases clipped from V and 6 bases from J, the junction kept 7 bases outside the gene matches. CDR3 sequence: CSVGQGRMAEAFF. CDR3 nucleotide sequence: TGCAGCGTTGGACAGGGGCGCATGGCTGAAGCTTTCTTT.

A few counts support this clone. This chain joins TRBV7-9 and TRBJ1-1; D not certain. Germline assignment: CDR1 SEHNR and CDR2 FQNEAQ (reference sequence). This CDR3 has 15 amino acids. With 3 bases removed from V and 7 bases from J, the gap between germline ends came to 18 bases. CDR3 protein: CASSFFPEGNNEAFF. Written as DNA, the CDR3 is TGTGCCAGCAGCTTTTTTCCCGAGGGTAATAATGAAGCTTTCTTT.

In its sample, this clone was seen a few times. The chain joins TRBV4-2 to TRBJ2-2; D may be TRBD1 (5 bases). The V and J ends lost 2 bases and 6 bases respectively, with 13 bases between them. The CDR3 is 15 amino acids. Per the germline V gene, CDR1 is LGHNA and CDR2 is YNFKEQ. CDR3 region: CASSQLWGDAGELFF. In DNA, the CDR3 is TGTGCCAGCAGCCAACTCTGGGGCGACGCCGGGGAGCTGTTTTTT.

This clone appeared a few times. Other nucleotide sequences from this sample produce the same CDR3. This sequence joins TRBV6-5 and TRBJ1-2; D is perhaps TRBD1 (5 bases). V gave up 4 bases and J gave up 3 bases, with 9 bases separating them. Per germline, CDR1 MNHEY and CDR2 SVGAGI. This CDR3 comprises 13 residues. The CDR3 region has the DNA TGTGCCAGCAGTTCTGGGGCCGACTATGGCTACACCTTC. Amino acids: CASSSGADYGYTF.

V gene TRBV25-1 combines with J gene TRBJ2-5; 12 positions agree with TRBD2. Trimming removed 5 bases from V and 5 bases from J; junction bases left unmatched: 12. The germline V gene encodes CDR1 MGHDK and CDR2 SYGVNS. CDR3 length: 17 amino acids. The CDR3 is CASSKLAGGISGETQYF. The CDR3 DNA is TGTGCCAGCAGTAAACTAGCGGGGGGTATATCGGGCGAGACCCAGTACTTC. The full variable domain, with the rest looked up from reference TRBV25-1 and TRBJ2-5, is EADIYQTPRYLVIGTGKKITLECSQTMGHDKMYWYQQDPGMELHLIHYSYGVNSTEKGDLSSESTVSRIRTEHFPLTLESARPSHTSQYLCASSKLAGGISGETQYFGPGTRLLVL.

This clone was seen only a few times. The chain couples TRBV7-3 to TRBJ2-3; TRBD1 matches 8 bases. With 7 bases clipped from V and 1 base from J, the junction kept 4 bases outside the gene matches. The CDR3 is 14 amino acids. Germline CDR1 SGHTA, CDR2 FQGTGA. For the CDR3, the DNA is TGTGCCAGCACCCAGGGGGCGGGCACAGATACGCAGTATTTT. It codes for CASTQGAGTDTQYF.

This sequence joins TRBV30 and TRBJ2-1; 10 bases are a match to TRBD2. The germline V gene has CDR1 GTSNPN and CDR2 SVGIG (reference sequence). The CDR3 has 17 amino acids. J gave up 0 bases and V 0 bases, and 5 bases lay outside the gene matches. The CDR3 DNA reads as TGTGCCTGGAGTGTTCCGACTAGCGGGTCCTCCTACAATGAGCAGTTCTTC. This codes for CAWSVPTSGSSYNEQFF.

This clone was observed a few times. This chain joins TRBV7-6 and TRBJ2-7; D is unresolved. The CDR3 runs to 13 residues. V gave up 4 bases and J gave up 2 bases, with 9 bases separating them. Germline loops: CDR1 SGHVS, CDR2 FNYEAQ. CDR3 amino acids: CASSSTFAYEQYF. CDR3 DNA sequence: TGTGCCAGCAGCTCGACCTTCGCCTACGAGCAGTACTTC.

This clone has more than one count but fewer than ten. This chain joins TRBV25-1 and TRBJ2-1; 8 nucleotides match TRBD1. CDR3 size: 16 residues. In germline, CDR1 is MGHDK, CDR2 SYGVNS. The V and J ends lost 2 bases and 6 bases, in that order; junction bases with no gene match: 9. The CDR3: CASSEQTWTGLNEQFF. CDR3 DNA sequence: TGTGCCAGCAGTGAACAAACCTGGACAGGGCTCAATGAGCAGTTCTTC. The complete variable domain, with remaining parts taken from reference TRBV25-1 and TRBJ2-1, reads EADIYQTPRYLVIGTGKKITLECSQTMGHDKMYWYQQDPGMELHLIHYSYGVNSTEKGDLSSESTVSRIRTEHFPLTLESARPSHTSQYLCASSEQTWTGLNEQFFGPGTRLTVL.

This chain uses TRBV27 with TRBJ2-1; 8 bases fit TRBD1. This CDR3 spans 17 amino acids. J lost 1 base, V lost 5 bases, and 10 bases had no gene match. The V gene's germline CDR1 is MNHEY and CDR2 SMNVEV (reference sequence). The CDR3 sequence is CASSPLRTGGSYNEQFF. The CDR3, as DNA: TGTGCCAGCAGTCCACTCCGAACAGGGGGATCCTACAATGAGCAGTTCTTC.

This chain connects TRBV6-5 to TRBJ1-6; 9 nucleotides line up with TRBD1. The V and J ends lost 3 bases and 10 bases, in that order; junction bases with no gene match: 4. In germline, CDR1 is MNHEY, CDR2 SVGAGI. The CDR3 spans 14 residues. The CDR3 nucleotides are TGTGCCAGCAGTTATAGGACAGGGGACTCACCCCTCCACTTT. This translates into CASSYRTGDSPLHF.

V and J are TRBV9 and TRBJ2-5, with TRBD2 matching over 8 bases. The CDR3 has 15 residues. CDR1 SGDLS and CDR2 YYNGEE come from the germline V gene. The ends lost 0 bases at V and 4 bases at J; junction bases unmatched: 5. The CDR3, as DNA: TGTGCCAGCAGCGTAGGACGGGGGGGCCGAGAGACCCAGTACTTC. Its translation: CASSVGRGGRETQYF.

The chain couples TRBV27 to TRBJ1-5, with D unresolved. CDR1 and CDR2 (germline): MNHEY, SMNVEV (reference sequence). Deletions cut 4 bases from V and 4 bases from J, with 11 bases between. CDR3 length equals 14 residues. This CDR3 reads CASSSQRLNQPQHF. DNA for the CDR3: TGTGCCAGCAGTTCCCAGAGACTGAATCAGCCCCAGCATTTT.

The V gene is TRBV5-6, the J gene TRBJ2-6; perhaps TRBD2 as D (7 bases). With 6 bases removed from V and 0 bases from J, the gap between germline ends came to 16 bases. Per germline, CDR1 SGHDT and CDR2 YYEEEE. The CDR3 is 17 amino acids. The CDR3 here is CASITGGTLSGANVLTF. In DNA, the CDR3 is TGTGCCAGCATCACGGGGGGCACACTCTCTGGGGCCAACGTCCTGACTTTC.

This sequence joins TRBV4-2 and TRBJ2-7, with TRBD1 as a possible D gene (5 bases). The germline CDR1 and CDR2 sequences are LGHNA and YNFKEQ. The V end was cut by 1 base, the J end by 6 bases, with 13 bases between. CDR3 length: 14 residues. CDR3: CASSQASQGGEQYF. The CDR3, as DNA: TGTGCCAGCAGCCAAGCTTCCCAGGGTGGCGAGCAGTACTTC.

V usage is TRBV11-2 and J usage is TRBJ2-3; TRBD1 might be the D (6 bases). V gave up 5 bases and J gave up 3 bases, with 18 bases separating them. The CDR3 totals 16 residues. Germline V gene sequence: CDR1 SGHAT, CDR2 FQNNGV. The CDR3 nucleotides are TGTGCCAGCAGCCCCCGACTGCGAGGGACAACAGATACGCAGTATTTT. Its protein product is CASSPRLRGTTDTQYF.

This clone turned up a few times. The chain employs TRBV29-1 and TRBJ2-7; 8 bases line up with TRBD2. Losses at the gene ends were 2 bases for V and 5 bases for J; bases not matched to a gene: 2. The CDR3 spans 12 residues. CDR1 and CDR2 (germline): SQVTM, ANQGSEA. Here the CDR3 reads CSVETGGDEQYF. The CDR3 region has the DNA TGCAGCGTTGAAACGGGAGGGGACGAGCAGTACTTC.

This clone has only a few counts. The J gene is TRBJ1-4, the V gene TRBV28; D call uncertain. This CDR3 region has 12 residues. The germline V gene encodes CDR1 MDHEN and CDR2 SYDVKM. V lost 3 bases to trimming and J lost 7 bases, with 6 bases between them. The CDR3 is CASSFRVEKLFF. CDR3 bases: TGTGCCAGCAGTTTCCGGGTTGAAAAACTGTTTTTT.

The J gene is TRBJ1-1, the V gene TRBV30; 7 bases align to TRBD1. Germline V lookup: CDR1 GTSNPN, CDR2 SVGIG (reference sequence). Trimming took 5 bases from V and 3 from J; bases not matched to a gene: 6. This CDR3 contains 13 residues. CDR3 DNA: TGTGCCTGGTTGAGGACAGGCTACACTGAAGCTTTCTTT. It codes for CAWLRTGYTEAFF. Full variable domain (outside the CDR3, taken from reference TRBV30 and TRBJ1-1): SQTIHQWPATLVQPVGSPLSLECTVEGTSNPNLYWYRQAAGRGLQLLFYSVGIGQISSEVPQNLSASRPQDRQFILSSKKLLLSDSGFYLCAWLRTGYTEAFFGQGTRLTVV.

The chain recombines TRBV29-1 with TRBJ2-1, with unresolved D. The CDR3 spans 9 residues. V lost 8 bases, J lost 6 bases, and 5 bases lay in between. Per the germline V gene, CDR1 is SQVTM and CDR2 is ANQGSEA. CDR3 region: CSSSNEQFF. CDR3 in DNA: TGCAGCTCAAGCAATGAGCAGTTCTTC.

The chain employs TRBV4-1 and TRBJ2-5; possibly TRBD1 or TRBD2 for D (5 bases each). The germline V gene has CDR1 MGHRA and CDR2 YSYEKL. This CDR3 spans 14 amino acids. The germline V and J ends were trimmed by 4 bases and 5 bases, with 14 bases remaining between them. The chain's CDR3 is CASSLGPRVETQYF. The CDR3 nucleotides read TGCGCCAGCAGCCTGGGACCCCGTGTGGAGACCCAGTACTTC.